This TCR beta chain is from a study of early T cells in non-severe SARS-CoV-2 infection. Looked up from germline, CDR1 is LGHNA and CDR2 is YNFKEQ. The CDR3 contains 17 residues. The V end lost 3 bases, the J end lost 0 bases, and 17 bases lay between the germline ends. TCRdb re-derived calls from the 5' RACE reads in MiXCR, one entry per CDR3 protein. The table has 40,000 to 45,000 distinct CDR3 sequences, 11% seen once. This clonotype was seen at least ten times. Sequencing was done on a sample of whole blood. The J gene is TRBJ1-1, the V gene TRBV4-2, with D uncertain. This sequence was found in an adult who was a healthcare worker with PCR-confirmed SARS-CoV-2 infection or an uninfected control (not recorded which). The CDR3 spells CASSQGSTGNMNTEAFF. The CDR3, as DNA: TGTGCCAGCAGCCAGGGTAGTACCGGGAATATGAACACTGAAGCTTTCTTT.